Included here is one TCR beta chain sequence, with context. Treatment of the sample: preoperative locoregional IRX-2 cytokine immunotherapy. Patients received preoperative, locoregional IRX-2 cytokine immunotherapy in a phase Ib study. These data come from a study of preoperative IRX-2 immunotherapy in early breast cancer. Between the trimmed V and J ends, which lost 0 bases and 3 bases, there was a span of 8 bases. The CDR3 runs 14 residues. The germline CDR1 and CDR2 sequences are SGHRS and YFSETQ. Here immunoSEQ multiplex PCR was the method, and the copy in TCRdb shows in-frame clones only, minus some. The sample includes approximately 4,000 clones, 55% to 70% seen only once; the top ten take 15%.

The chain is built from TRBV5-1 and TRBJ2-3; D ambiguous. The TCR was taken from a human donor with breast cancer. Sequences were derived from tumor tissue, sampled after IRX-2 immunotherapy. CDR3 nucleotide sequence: TGCGCCAGCAGCTTGGGAGGTTTAACAGATACGCAGTATTTT. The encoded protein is CASSLGGLTDTQYF.